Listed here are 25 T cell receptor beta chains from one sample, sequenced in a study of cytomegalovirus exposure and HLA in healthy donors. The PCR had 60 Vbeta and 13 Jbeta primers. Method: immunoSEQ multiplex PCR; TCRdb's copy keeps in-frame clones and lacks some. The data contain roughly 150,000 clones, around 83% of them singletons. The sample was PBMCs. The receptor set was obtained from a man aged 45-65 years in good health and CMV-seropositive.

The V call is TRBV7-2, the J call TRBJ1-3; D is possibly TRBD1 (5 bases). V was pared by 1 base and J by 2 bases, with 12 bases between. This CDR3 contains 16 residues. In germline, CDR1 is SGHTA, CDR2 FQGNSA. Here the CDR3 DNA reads TGTGCCAGCAGCTTAGGAAGGGGTTTGACTGGAAACACCATATATTTT. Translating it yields CASSLGRGLTGNTIYF.

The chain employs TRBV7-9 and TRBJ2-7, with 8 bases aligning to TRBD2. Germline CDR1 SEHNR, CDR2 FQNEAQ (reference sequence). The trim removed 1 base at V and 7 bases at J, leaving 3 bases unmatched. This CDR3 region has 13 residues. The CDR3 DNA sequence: TGTGCCAGCAGCTTAGGGGGCGGGAGGGAGCAGTACTTC. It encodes CASSLGGGREQYF.

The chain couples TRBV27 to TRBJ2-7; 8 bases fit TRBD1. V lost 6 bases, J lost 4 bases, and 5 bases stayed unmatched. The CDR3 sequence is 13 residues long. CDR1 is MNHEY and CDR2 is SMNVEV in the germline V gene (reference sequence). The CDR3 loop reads CASRPTGGYEQYF. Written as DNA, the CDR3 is TGTGCCAGCAGGCCTACAGGGGGTTACGAGCAGTACTTC.

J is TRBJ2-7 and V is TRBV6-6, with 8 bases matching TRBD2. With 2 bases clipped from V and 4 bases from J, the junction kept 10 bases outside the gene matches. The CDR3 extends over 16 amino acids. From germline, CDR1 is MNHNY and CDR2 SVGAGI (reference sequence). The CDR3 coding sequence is TGTGCCAGCAGTTACGATAGCGGGAAATTCGATTACGAGCAGTACTTC. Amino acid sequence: CASSYDSGKFDYEQYF.

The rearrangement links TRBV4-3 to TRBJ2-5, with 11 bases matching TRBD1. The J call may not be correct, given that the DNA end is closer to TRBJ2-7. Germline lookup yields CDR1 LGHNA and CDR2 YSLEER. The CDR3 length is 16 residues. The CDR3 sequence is CASSQETGTGGYEQYF. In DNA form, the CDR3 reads TGCGCCAGCAGCCAAGAGACCGGGACAGGGGGCTACGAGCAGTACTTC.

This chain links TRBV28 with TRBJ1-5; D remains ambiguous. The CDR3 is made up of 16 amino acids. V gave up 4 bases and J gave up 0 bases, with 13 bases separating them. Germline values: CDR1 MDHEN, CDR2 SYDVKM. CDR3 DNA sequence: TGTGCCAGCAGTTCGCCGGGATCACCTAGCAATCAGCCCCAGCATTTT. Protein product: CASSSPGSPSNQPQHF.

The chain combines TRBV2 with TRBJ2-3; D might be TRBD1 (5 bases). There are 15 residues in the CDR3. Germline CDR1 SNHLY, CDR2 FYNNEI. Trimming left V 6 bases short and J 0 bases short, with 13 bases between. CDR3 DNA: TGTGCCAGCAGCATGGGGCTTCCTAGCACAGATACGCAGTATTTT. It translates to CASSMGLPSTDTQYF.

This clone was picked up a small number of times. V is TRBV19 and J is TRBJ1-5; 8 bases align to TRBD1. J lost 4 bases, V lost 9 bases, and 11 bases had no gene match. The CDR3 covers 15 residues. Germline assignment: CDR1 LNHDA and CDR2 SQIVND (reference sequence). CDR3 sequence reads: CASYYGQGINQPQHF. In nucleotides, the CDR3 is TGTGCCAGCTACTATGGACAGGGAATTAATCAGCCCCAGCATTTT.

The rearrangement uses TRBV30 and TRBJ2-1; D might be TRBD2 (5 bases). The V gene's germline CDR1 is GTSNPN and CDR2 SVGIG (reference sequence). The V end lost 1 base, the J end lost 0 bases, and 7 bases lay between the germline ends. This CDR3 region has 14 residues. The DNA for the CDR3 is TGTGCCTGGAGTGGAGGGAGCTCCTACAATGAGCAGTTCTTC. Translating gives CAWSGGSSYNEQFF.

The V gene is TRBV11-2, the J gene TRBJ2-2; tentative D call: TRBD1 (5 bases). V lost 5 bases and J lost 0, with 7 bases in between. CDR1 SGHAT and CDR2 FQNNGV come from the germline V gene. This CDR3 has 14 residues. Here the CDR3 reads CASSLGPNTGELFF. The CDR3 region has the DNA TGTGCCAGCAGCCTGGGGCCGAACACCGGGGAGCTGTTTTTT.

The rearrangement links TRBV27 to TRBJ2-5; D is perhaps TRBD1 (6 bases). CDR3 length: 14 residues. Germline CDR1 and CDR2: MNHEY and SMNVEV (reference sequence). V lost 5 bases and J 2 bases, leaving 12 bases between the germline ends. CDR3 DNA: TGTGCCAGCAGTGACGGGACACTACAAGAGACCCAGTACTTC. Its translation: CASSDGTLQETQYF.

The CDR3 is CASTRPGNTEAFF. The CDR3 coding sequence is TGTGCCAGCACTAGGCCGGGGAACACTGAAGCTTTCTTT. V and J are TRBV27 and TRBJ1-1; no firm D call. V lost 7 bases and J 1 base, leaving 10 bases between the germline ends. CDR3 size: 13 residues. Germline loops: CDR1 MNHEY, CDR2 SMNVEV (reference sequence).

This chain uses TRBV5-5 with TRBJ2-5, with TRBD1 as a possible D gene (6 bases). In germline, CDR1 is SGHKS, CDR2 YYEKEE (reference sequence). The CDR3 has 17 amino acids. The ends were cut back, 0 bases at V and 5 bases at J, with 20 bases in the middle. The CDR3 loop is CASSLGFGDTTGETQYF. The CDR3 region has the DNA TGTGCCAGCAGCTTGGGCTTCGGGGACACGACGGGGGAGACCCAGTACTTC.

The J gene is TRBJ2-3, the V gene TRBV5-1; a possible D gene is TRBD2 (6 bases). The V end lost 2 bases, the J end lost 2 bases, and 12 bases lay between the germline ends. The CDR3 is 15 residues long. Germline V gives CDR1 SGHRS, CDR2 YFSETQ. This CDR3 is CASSLLAENTDTQYF. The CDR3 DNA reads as TGCGCCAGCAGCTTATTAGCGGAAAACACAGATACGCAGTATTTT.

CDR3 loop: CASSPGLAGGYYEQYF. CDR3 nucleotide sequence: TGTGCCAGCAGCCCGGGACTAGCGGGAGGGTACTACGAGCAGTACTTC. V usage is TRBV5-4 and J usage is TRBJ2-7; 16 bases are shared with TRBD2. This CDR3 comprises 16 residues. V lost 4 bases to trimming and J lost 3 bases; unmatched junction nucleotides: 4. In germline, CDR1 is SGHNT, CDR2 YYREEE (reference sequence).

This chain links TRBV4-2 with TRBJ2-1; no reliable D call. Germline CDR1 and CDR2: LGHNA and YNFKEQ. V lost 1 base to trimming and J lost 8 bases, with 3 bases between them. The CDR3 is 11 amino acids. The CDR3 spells CASSQGDEQFF. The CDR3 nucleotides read TGTGCCAGCAGCCAAGGCGATGAGCAGTTCTTC.

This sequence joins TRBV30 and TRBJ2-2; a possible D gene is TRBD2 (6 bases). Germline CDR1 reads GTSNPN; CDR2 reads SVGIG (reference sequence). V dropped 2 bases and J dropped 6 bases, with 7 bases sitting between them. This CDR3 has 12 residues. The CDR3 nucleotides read TGTGCCTGGAGTCGGGGGTCCGGGGAGCTGTTTTTT. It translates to CAWSRGSGELFF.

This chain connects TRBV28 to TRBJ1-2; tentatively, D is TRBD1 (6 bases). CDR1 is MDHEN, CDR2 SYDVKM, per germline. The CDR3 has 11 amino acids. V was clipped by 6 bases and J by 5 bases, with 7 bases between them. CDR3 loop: CASSRGYGYTF. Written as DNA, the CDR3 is TGTGCCAGCAGCAGGGGTTATGGCTACACCTTC.

CDR3 residues: CASSQSGAQGSNEQFF. CDR3 bases: TGTGCCAGCAGCCAATCGGGGGCTCAGGGTAGCAATGAGCAGTTCTTC. J is TRBJ2-1 and V is TRBV16, with D possibly being TRBD1 (6 bases). Germline CDR1 is KGHSY and CDR2 is FQNENV. The CDR3 is 16 amino acids. V was clipped by 0 bases and J by 6 bases, with 15 bases between them. The entire variable domain, with the rest obtained from reference TRBV16 and TRBJ2-1, is as follows: GEEVAQTPKHLVRGEGQKAKLYCAPIKGHSYVFWYQQVLKNEFKFLISFQNENVFDETGMPKERFSAKCLPNSPCSLEIQATKLEDSAVYFCASSQSGAQGSNEQFFGPGTRLTVL.

CDR3 protein: CATSSDRVSYEQYF. The CDR3 coding sequence is TGTGCCACCAGCAGCGACAGGGTTAGCTACGAGCAGTACTTC. The V call is TRBV15, the J call TRBJ2-7, with 7 bases matching TRBD1. CDR1 is LNHNV, CDR2 YYDKDF, per germline (reference sequence). This CDR3 region has 14 residues. The V segment lost 3 bases and the J segment 3 bases; nucleotides outside the gene matches: 5.

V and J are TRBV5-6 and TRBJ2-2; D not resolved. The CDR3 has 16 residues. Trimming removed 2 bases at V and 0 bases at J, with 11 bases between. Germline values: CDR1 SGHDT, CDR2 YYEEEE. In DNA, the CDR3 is TGTGCCAGCAGCTTAGTCGATCCAGCGAACACCGGGGAGCTGTTTTTT. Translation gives CASSLVDPANTGELFF. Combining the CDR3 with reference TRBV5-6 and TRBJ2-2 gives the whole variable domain DAGVTQSPTHLIKTRGQQVTLRCSPKSGHDTVSWYQQALGQGPQFIFQYYEEEERQRGNFPDRFSGHQFPNYSSELNVNALLLGDSALYLCASSLVDPANTGELFFGEGSRLTVL.

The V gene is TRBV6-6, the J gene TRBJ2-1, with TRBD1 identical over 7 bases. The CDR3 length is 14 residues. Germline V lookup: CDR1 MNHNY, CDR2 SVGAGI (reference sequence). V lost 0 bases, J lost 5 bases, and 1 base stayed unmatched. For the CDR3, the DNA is TGTGCCAGCAGTTACTCGGACAGGCACAATGAGCAGTTCTTC. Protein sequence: CASSYSDRHNEQFF.

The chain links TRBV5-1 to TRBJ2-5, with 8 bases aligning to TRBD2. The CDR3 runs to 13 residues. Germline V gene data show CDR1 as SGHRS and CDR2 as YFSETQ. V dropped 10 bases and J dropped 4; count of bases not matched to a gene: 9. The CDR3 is CASGGGRRETQYF. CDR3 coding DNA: TGCGCCTCAGGCGGGGGGAGGAGAGAGACCCAGTACTTC.

CDR3 loop: CASSLATGFNEKLFF. The CDR3 nucleotides are TGTGCCAGCAGCTTAGCAACAGGCTTTAATGAAAAACTGTTTTTT. The V and J genes are TRBV7-9 and TRBJ1-4; D is perhaps TRBD1 (5 bases). The CDR3 is 15 residues long. Germline assignment: CDR1 SEHNR and CDR2 FQNEAQ (reference sequence). Deletions cut 0 bases from V and 4 bases from J, with 9 bases between.

The CDR3 DNA sequence: TGTGCCATCAGTGACGGGACAGGGGGTCGGGAGACCCAGTACTTC. Amino acid sequence: CAISDGTGGRETQYF. The chain couples TRBV10-3 to TRBJ2-5; 11 bases map to TRBD1. Trimming at V came to 3 bases and at J to 5 bases, leaving 5 bases not matched to a gene. This CDR3 is built from 15 residues. Germline CDR1 and CDR2: ENHRY and SYGVKD.